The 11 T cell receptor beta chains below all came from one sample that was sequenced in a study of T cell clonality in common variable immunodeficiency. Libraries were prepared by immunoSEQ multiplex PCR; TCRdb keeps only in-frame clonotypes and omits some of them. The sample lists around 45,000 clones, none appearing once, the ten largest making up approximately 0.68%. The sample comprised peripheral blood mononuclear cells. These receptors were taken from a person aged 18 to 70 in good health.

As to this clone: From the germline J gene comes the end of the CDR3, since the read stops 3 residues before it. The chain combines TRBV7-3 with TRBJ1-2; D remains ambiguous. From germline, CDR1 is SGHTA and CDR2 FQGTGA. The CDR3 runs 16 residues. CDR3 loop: CASSFSTSGRLNDYTF. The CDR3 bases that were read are TGTGCCAGCAGCTTTTCTACTAGCGGGAGGTTAAATGAC.

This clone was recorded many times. The CDR3 DNA, read in part, is TGTGCCAGCAGTTTCGGGTTGAAGGTAGCGGGATCTATCGGGGAG. It yields the protein CASSFGLKVAGSIGE. The CDR3 as a whole reads CASSFGLKVAGSIGELFF. The rearrangement links TRBV27 to TRBJ2-2, with TRBD2 matching over 8 bases. Read coverage stops 3 residues before the CDR3 terminus; the germline J gene supplies the remainder. The CDR3 is 18 residues long. CDR1 and CDR2 from the germline V gene are MNHEY and SMNVEV (reference sequence). V shed 3 bases and J 7 bases; nucleotides not matched to a gene: 16.

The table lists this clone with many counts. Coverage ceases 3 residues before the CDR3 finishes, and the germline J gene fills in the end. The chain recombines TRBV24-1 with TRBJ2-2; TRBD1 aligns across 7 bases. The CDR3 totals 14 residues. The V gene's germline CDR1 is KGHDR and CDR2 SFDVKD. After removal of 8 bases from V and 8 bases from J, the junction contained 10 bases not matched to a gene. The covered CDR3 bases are TGTGCCACCACGTCCGGGACAGCGTCGGGGGAG. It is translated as CATTSGTASGE. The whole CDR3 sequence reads CATTSGTASGELFF.

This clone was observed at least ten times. Incomplete CDR3 DNA: TGTGCCAGCAGCTTAGGTTGGGGGCTGGAGACC. Translating gives CASSLGWGLET. The full CDR3 reads CASSLGWGLETQYF. This chain joins TRBV7-2 and TRBJ2-5; D might be TRBD1 (6 bases). The CDR3 extends 3 residues past the end of the read, so its final part is completed from the germline J gene. The V gene's germline CDR1 is SGHTA and CDR2 FQGNSA. The CDR3 spans 14 residues. Trimming took off 1 base at V and 5 bases at J, with 11 bases between the two ends. Complete variable domain (other parts from reference TRBV7-2 and TRBJ2-5): GAGVSQSPSNKVTEKGKDVELRCDPISGHTALYWYRQSLGQGLEFLIYFQGNSAPDKSGLPSDRFSAERTGGSVSTLTIQRTQQEDSAVYLCASSLGWGLETQYFGPGTRLLVL.

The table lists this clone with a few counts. CDR3 residues: CSAMGWLAGYDYTF. The sequenced part of the CDR3 DNA is TGCAGTGCTATGGGTTGGCTAGCGGGCTACGAC. This chain connects TRBV20-1 to TRBJ1-2; D is unclear. The missing CDR3 end, 3 residues past where the read stops, is filled in from the germline J gene. Germline loops: CDR1 DFQATT, CDR2 SNEGSKA (reference sequence). The CDR3 loop spans 14 amino acids.

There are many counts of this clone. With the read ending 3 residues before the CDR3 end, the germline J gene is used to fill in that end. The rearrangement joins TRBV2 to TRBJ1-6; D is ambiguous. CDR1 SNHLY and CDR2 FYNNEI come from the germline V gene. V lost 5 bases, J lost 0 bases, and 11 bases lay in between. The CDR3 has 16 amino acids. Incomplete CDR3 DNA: TGTGCCAGCAGTCCTGAACTTGACTCCTATAATTCACCC. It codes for CASSPELDSYNSP. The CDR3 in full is CASSPELDSYNSPLHF.

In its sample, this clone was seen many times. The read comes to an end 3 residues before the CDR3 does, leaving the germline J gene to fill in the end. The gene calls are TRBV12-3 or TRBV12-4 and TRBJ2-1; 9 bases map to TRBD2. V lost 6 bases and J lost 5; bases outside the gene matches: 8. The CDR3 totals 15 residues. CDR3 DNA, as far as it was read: TGTGCCAGCAGGGCGACTAGCGGAGCCCACAATGAG. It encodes CASRATSGAHNE. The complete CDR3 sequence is CASRATSGAHNEQFF.

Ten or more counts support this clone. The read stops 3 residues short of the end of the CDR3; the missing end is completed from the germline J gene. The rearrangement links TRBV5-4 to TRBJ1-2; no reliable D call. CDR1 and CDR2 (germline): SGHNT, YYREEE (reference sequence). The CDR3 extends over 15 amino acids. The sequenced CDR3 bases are TGTGCCAGCAGCCCAAACAGCCCCTCAATACCCGGC. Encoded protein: CASSPNSPSIPG. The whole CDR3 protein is CASSPNSPSIPGYTF. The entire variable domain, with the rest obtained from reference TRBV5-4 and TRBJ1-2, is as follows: ETGVTQSPTHLIKTRGQQVTLRCSSQSGHNTVSWYQQALGQGPQFIFQYYREEENGRGNFPPRFSGLQFPNYSSELNVNALELDDSALYLCASSPNSPSIPGYTFGSGTRLTVV.

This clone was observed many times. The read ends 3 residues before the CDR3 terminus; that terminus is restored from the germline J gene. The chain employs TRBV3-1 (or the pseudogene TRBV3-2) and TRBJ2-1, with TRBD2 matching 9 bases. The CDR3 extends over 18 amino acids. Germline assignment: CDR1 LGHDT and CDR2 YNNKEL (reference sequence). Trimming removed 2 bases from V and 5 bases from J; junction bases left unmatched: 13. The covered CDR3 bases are TGTGCCAGCAGCCAATCCTTCAGAGCGGGGGGCCGGGACAATGAG. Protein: CASSQSFRAGGRDNE. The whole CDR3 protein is CASSQSFRAGGRDNEQFF.

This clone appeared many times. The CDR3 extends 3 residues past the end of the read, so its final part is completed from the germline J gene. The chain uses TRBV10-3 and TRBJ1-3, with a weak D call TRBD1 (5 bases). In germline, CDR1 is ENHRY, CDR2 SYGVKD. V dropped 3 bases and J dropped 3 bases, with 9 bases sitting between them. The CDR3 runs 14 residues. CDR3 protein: CAISESGLGNTIYF. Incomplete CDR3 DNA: TGTGCCATCAGTGAATCAGGGCTTGGAAACACC.

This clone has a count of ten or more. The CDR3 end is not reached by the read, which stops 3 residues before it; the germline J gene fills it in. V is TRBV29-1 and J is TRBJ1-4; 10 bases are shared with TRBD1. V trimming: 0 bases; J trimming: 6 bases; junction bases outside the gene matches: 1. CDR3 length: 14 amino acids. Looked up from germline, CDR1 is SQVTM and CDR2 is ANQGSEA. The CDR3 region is CSVEEDRGDEKLFF. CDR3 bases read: TGCAGCGTTGAAGAGGACAGGGGGGATGAAAAA.